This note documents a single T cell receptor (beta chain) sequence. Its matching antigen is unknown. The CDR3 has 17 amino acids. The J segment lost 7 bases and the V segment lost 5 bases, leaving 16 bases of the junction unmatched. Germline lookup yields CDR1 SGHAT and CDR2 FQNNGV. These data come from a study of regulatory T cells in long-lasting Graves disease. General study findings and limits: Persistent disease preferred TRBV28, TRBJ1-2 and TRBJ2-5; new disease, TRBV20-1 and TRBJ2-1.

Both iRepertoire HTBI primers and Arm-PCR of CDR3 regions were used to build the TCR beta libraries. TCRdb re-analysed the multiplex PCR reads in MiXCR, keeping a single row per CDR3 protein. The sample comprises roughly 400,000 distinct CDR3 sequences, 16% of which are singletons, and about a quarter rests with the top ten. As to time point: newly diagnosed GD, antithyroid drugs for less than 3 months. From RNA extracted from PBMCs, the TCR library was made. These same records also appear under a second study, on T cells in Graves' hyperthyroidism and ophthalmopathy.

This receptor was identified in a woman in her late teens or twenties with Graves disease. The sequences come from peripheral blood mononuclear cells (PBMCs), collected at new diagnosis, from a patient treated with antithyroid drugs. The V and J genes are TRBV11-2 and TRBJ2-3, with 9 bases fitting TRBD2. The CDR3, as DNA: TGTGCCAGCAGCCCCCCCTTAGGCCTAGCGGGATTACATACGCAGTATTTT. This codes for CASSPPLGLAGLHTQYF. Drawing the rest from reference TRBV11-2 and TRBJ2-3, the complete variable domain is EAGVAQSPRYKIIEKRQSVAFWCNPISGHATLYWYQQILGQGPKLLIQFQNNGVVDDSQLPKDRFSAERLKGVDSTLKIQPAKLEDSAVYLCASSPPLGLAGLHTQYFGPGTRLTVL.